Following are 25 T cell receptor beta chains from one sample sequenced in a study of blood T cell repertoires in COVID-19. Clones were read by immunoSEQ multiplex PCR, and TCRdb kept only the in-frame ones, dropping some. This sample has about 190,000 clones, with roughly nine tenths found just once. Sequencing used peripheral blood. These receptors all stem from a man between 25 and 39 years old with acute or convalescent COVID-19.

The chain links TRBV30 to TRBJ2-1; 12 bases match TRBD2. Germline lookup yields CDR1 GTSNPN and CDR2 SVGIG (reference sequence). V lost 3 bases and J lost 6; bases outside the gene matches: 6. The CDR3 totals 15 residues. The CDR3 bases are TGTGCCTGGAGGGCTAGCGGGGGGGCTTTCAATGAGCAGTTCTTC. Translated: CAWRASGGAFNEQFF.

The chain uses TRBV7-9 and TRBJ2-3; 11 bases are a match to TRBD2. The germline V gene has CDR1 SEHNR and CDR2 FQNEAQ (reference sequence). The J segment lost 0 bases and the V segment lost 2 bases, leaving 10 bases of the junction unmatched. The CDR3 is 19 amino acids. CDR3 in DNA: TGTGCCAGCAGCTTACCCCTAGCGGGAGGTCGTGACAGCACAGATACGCAGTATTTT. Its translation is CASSLPLAGGRDSTDTQYF.

The table lists this clone with a count of one. The V gene is TRBV9, the J gene TRBJ2-1, with D hard to call. Between the trimmed V and J ends, which lost 4 bases and 5 bases, there was a span of 10 bases. The CDR3 is 13 amino acids. CDR1 is SGDLS, CDR2 YYNGEE, per germline. CDR3 DNA: TGTGCCAGCAGCCCTCCTACCGACAATGAGCAGTTCTTC. It specifies CASSPPTDNEQFF.

This chain connects TRBV27 to TRBJ2-1; the match to TRBD2 covers 7 bases. J gave up 2 bases and V 7 bases, and 2 bases lay outside the gene matches. This CDR3 spans 13 amino acids. Germline V gives CDR1 MNHEY, CDR2 SMNVEV (reference sequence). The DNA for the CDR3 is TGTGCCAGCACGGGAGGCACCTACAATGAGCAGTTCTTC. Translated: CASTGGTYNEQFF.

The chain couples TRBV28 to TRBJ2-7, with 8 bases aligning to TRBD2. V lost 6 bases to trimming and J lost 2 bases; unmatched junction nucleotides: 9. The CDR3 sequence is 15 residues long. Germline assignment: CDR1 MDHEN and CDR2 SYDVKM. The CDR3 spells CASRAGGAGTYEQYF. The DNA for the CDR3 is TGTGCCAGCAGGGCGGGGGGCGCGGGGACCTACGAGCAGTACTTC.

The chain joins TRBV5-4 to TRBJ2-1; 9 positions agree with TRBD2. CDR1 and CDR2 (germline): SGHNT, YYREEE (reference sequence). The trim removed 7 bases at V and 9 bases at J, leaving 11 bases unmatched. CDR3 size: 14 residues. CDR3 nucleotides: TGTGCCAGCCTTTCGGCGGGAGGGCCCGGTGAGCAGTTCTTC. Amino acid sequence: CASLSAGGPGEQFF.

V is TRBV5-6 and J is TRBJ2-6; D might be TRBD1 (6 bases). The V gene's germline CDR1 is SGHDT and CDR2 YYEEEE. This CDR3 region has 18 residues. V lost 3 bases to trimming and J lost 2 bases, with 18 bases between them. The CDR3 DNA is TGTGCCAGCAGCTATGGCTGGGTATACAGGGCTGGGGCCAACGTCCTGACTTTC. Protein product: CASSYGWVYRAGANVLTF.

The chain has TRBV3-1 (or the pseudogene TRBV3-2) and TRBJ2-3; no reliable D call. There are 17 residues in the CDR3. The V end was cut by 4 bases, the J end by 2 bases, with 19 bases between. Germline-derived CDR1 and CDR2 are LGHDT and YNNKEL (reference sequence). CDR3 sequence (DNA): TGTGCCAGCAGCCTTCACGGTAGTCCGCCCTCCACAGATACGCAGTATTTT. Its translation is CASSLHGSPPSTDTQYF.

The chain combines TRBV5-1 with TRBJ2-7; 13 positions match TRBD2. The CDR3 runs to 16 residues. Looked up from germline, CDR1 is SGHRS and CDR2 is YFSETQ. V lost 5 bases to trimming and J lost 1 base; unmatched junction nucleotides: 6. CDR3: CASRRLAGGISYEQYF. CDR3 DNA sequence: TGCGCCAGCAGAAGACTAGCGGGGGGAATATCCTACGAGCAGTACTTC.

The chain combines TRBV3-1 (or the pseudogene TRBV3-2) with TRBJ1-1; D ambiguous. There are 15 residues in the CDR3. V was clipped by 1 base and J by 4 bases, with 13 bases between them. Per germline, CDR1 LGHDT and CDR2 YNNKEL (reference sequence). The CDR3 coding sequence is TGTGCCAGCAGCCAAGTGGGCAGTGCGCCCACTGAAGCTTTCTTT. It specifies CASSQVGSAPTEAFF.

The rearrangement links TRBV6-5 to TRBJ2-1; D is undetermined. V was pared by 8 bases and J by 1 base, with 6 bases between. Germline CDR1 is MNHEY and CDR2 is SVGAGI. The CDR3 spans 12 residues. The CDR3 sequence is CASQNSYNEQFF. For the CDR3, the DNA is TGTGCCAGCCAGAATTCCTACAATGAGCAGTTCTTC.

This rearrangement joins TRBV19 to TRBJ2-7, with 13 bases aligning to TRBD2. Germline CDR1 LNHDA, CDR2 SQIVND (reference sequence). This CDR3 comprises 15 residues. Losses at the gene ends were 4 bases for V and 2 bases for J; bases not matched to a gene: 2. The CDR3 sequence: CASSTTSGGAYEQYF. In DNA form, the CDR3 reads TGTGCCAGTAGTACTACTAGCGGGGGGGCCTACGAGCAGTACTTC.

This clone was seen a single time. The rearrangement uses TRBV19 and TRBJ2-3, with D possibly matching TRBD2 (6 bases). Germline V CDR1 and CDR2: LNHDA, SQIVND (reference sequence). Trimming removed 5 bases from V and 4 bases from J, with 19 bases in between. The CDR3 loop spans 16 amino acids. CDR3 sequence (DNA): TGTGCCAGTAGTTCCCGGACGTTAAGGGAGGCAGATACGCAGTATTTT. It specifies CASSSRTLREADTQYF.

This chain uses TRBV18 with TRBJ2-3; D is possibly TRBD2 (5 bases). The germline V gene encodes CDR1 KGHSH and CDR2 LQKENI. V lost 3 bases, J lost 3 bases, and 13 bases lay in between. The CDR3 totals 15 residues. Here the CDR3 DNA reads TGTGCCAGCTCACCCGCGCGGGCCACAACAGATACGCAGTATTTT. Amino acids: CASSPARATTDTQYF.

This sequence joins TRBV7-6 and TRBJ2-6, with 8 bases matching TRBD1. The CDR3 loop spans 18 amino acids. CDR1 and CDR2 from the germline V gene are SGHVS and FNYEAQ. J was trimmed by 0 bases and V by 0 bases; bases with no gene match: 4. CDR3 amino acids: CASSLAGQGRSGANVLTF. The CDR3 coding sequence is TGTGCCAGCAGCTTAGCCGGACAGGGACGCTCTGGGGCCAACGTCCTGACTTTC.

The chain has TRBV5-6 and TRBJ1-6; D gene ambiguous. Looked up from germline, CDR1 is SGHDT and CDR2 is YYEEEE. The V gene lost 3 bases and the J gene lost 8 bases, with 12 bases spanning the gap. This CDR3 has 14 amino acids. The CDR3 loop reads CASSSTRSYSPLHF. The DNA of the CDR3 is TGTGCCAGCAGCTCCACCAGGTCCTATTCACCCCTCCACTTT.

This chain uses TRBV12-3 or TRBV12-4 with TRBJ1-3, with a weak D call TRBD1 (6 bases). The CDR3 has 13 residues. The V and J ends lost 6 bases and 7 bases respectively, with 13 bases between them. The CDR3 DNA sequence: TGTGCCAGCAGGCCCGGACAGTGGAACACCATATATTTT. This codes for CASRPGQWNTIYF.

The chain combines TRBV29-1 with TRBJ2-3, with 7 bases identical to TRBD2. V was pared by 4 bases and J by 0 bases, with 4 bases of the junction left unmatched. The CDR3 is 14 residues long. The germline gives CDR1 SQVTM, CDR2 ANQGSEA. The CDR3 region is CSVGAGLSTDTQYF. The CDR3 nucleotides read TGCAGCGTTGGGGCGGGACTAAGCACAGATACGCAGTATTTT.

The chain uses TRBV28 and TRBJ1-1; D is possibly TRBD1 (6 bases). Looked up from germline, CDR1 is MDHEN and CDR2 is SYDVKM. V was clipped by 7 bases and J by 8 bases, with 14 bases between them. CDR3 length: 12 amino acids. The CDR3: CASTFDRKEAFF. The DNA for the CDR3 is TGTGCCAGCACGTTTGACAGGAAAGAAGCTTTCTTT.

This clone was counted between two and nine times. The V call is TRBV19, the J call TRBJ1-5; 9 nucleotides line up with TRBD1. V shed 7 bases, J shed 7 bases, and the junction held 14 bases outside the gene matches. The germline CDR1 and CDR2 sequences are LNHDA and SQIVND (reference sequence). The CDR3 sequence is 16 residues long. CDR3 protein: CASNFLPGQGQQPQHF. The CDR3, as DNA: TGTGCCAGTAATTTTCTTCCGGGACAGGGTCAACAGCCCCAGCATTTT.

The J gene is TRBJ2-3, the V gene TRBV4-1, with 12 bases matching TRBD2. V lost 1 base to trimming and J lost 2 bases; unmatched junction nucleotides: 4. CDR3 length: 17 amino acids. CDR1 and CDR2 (germline): MGHRA, YSYEKL. This CDR3 is CASSQALAGGVTDTQYF. The CDR3 DNA sequence: TGCGCCAGCAGCCAAGCCCTAGCGGGGGGGGTCACAGATACGCAGTATTTT.

This clone has just one count. This chain connects TRBV7-9 to TRBJ2-1; 10 positions match TRBD1. The CDR3 has 15 residues. Germline-derived CDR1 and CDR2 are SEHNR and FQNEAQ (reference sequence). V was clipped by 4 bases and J by 8 bases; unmatched bases: 8. The CDR3 coding sequence is TGTGCCAGCAGCTGGAGGACAGGGGGTAGAGATGAGCAGTTCTTC. It yields the protein CASSWRTGGRDEQFF. Variable domain in full (rest from reference TRBV7-9 and TRBJ2-1): DTGVSQNPRHKITKRGQNVTFRCDPISEHNRLYWYRQTLGQGPEFLTYFQNEAQLEKSRLLSDRFSAERPKGSFSTLEIQRTEQGDSAMYLCASSWRTGGRDEQFFGPGTRLTVL.

This chain links TRBV10-3 with TRBJ1-2; no definite D call. In germline, CDR1 is ENHRY, CDR2 SYGVKD. The length of the CDR3 is 15 residues. V gave up 6 bases and J gave up 6 bases, with 20 bases separating them. In DNA form, the CDR3 reads TGTGCCATCAGGGGAGAAGCCGTGAACACACATGGCTACACCTTC. It encodes CAIRGEAVNTHGYTF.

This chain connects TRBV4-2 to TRBJ2-3, with TRBD1 identical over 7 bases. With 0 bases clipped from V and 1 base from J, the junction kept 4 bases outside the gene matches. Germline loops: CDR1 LGHNA, CDR2 YNFKEQ. This CDR3 spans 16 amino acids. The DNA for the CDR3 is TGTGCCAGCAGCCAAGAAGTTAGGGGGCGCACAGATACGCAGTATTTT. Translation gives CASSQEVRGRTDTQYF.

With respect to this clone: The junction shows a germline mismatch at one end, possibly a read error. The chain couples TRBV7-7 to TRBJ2-2; 8 bases align to TRBD2. This CDR3 has 17 residues. CDR1 is SSHAT, CDR2 FNYEAQ, per germline (reference sequence). The CDR3 coding sequence is TGTGCTAGCAGCCCGCGTGGCGGGAGGACCTTATCGGGGGAGCTGTTTTTT. Protein: CASSPRGGRTLSGELFF.